Presented here are 17 T cell receptor beta chains from one specimen sequenced in a study of cytomegalovirus exposure and HLA in healthy donors. This PCR relied on a set of 60 Vbeta primers and 13 Jbeta primers. The table came from immunoSEQ multiplex PCR; TCRdb's copy has only in-frame clones and leaves some out. The repertoire has under 250,000 clones, about 78% of them found once; the top ten carry around 4%. The specimen was PBMCs. The source of these receptors is a male donor in good health and CMV-seronegative.

This clone was detected once. DNA for the CDR3: TGTGCCAGCAGTTTCCAGGCGGGGGTTTCCGAGCAGTACTTC. Its protein product is CASSFQAGVSEQYF. This chain links TRBV27 with TRBJ2-7, with TRBD2 identical over 7 bases. The germline gives CDR1 MNHEY, CDR2 SMNVEV (reference sequence). The length of the CDR3 is 14 residues. V lost 3 bases, J lost 6 bases, and 8 bases stayed unmatched.

V gene TRBV5-6 combines with J gene TRBJ1-2; a weak D match, TRBD1 (5 bases). The CDR3 is 13 residues long. CDR1 is SGHDT and CDR2 is YYEEEE in the germline V gene. V lost 4 bases and J lost 4, with 11 bases in between. CDR3 sequence (DNA): TGTGCCAGCAGCCGGAGGGGATCCTATGGCTACACCTTC. Translated, it gives CASSRRGSYGYTF.

The chain combines TRBV6-5 with TRBJ2-7; 10 nucleotides align to TRBD2. The CDR3 loop spans 14 amino acids. V was pared by 7 bases and J by 3 bases, with 6 bases of the junction left unmatched. Germline V CDR1 and CDR2: MNHEY, SVGAGI. CDR3 nucleotide sequence: TGTGCCAGCAATAGAGCGGGAGGGAACTACGAGCAGTACTTC. It translates to CASNRAGGNYEQYF.

The chain links TRBV7-9 to TRBJ2-7; TRBD2 matches at 9 bases. The CDR3 totals 14 residues. In germline, CDR1 is SEHNR, CDR2 FQNEAQ (reference sequence). V trimming: 0 bases; J trimming: 5 bases; junction bases outside the gene matches: 2. The CDR3 sequence is CASSLASGRNEQYF. DNA of the CDR3: TGTGCCAGCAGCTTAGCTAGCGGGAGAAACGAGCAGTACTTC. Full variable domain (outside the CDR3, taken from reference TRBV7-9 and TRBJ2-7): DTGVSQNPRHKITKRGQNVTFRCDPISEHNRLYWYRQTLGQGPEFLTYFQNEAQLEKSRLLSDRFSAERPKGSFSTLEIQRTEQGDSAMYLCASSLASGRNEQYFGPGTRLTVT.

This clone was observed a single time. The V gene is TRBV9, the J gene TRBJ2-1; 7 bases match TRBD1. This CDR3 is 16 amino acids long. Germline V CDR1 and CDR2: SGDLS, YYNGEE. The ends lost 0 bases at V and 3 bases at J; junction bases unmatched: 6. CDR3 loop: CASSVARQGGYNEQFF. The CDR3 DNA follows: TGTGCCAGCAGCGTAGCTAGACAGGGTGGCTACAATGAGCAGTTCTTC.

V is TRBV6-5 and J is TRBJ2-7, with 10 positions matching TRBD2. The CDR3 is made up of 15 amino acids. The germline V gene has CDR1 MNHEY and CDR2 SVGAGI. V lost 0 bases and J lost 6; bases outside the gene matches: 5. CDR3 sequence: CASSYSLAGALEQYF. The DNA of the CDR3 is TGTGCCAGCAGTTACTCCCTAGCGGGAGCACTCGAGCAGTACTTC.

The chain couples TRBV10-2 to TRBJ2-7; 9 bases map to TRBD2. This CDR3 spans 14 amino acids. Germline CDR1 and CDR2: WSHSY and SAAADI. Unmatched junction bases numbered 6, after V lost 7 bases and J lost 2 bases. The CDR3 DNA reads as TGCGCCAGCACTCAGGCTAGCGGGGCCTACGAGCAGTACTTC. Amino acid sequence: CASTQASGAYEQYF.

The chain joins TRBV7-8 to TRBJ2-7, with 9 bases that match TRBD2. Unmatched junction bases numbered 5, after V lost 5 bases and J lost 3 bases. Germline values: CDR1 SGHVS, CDR2 FQNEAQ. This CDR3 contains 14 residues. The CDR3 is CASSPGTSSYEQYF. Written as DNA, the CDR3 is TGTGCCAGCAGCCCCGGGACTAGCAGCTACGAGCAGTACTTC.

The chain recombines TRBV29-1 with TRBJ2-5; 7 bases match TRBD1. Germline trimming cut 7 bases from V and 3 bases from J; bases unmatched to any gene: 5. The CDR3 is 12 residues long. Germline CDR1 reads SQVTM; CDR2 reads ANQGSEA. CDR3 sequence (DNA): TGCAGCGGAAGACAGGGCAAAGAGACCCAGTACTTC. Its translation is CSGRQGKETQYF.

The chain uses TRBV6-1 and TRBJ2-3; 11 nucleotides line up with TRBD2. V gave up 6 bases and J gave up 7 bases; unmatched junction bases: 6. This CDR3 has 14 residues. Germline CDR1 reads MNHNS; CDR2 reads SASEGT. The CDR3 loop is CASSPGTSGYTQYF. The CDR3 DNA is TGTGCCAGCAGCCCCGGGACTAGCGGATATACGCAGTATTTT.

This rearrangement joins TRBV2 to TRBJ2-2; D possibly corresponds to TRBD1 (6 bases). The germline V and J ends were trimmed by 8 bases and 2 bases, with 15 bases remaining between them. CDR1 is SNHLY, CDR2 FYNNEI, per germline. CDR3 length equals 15 residues. Here the CDR3 reads CASAPGDFNTGELFF. The CDR3 region has the DNA TGTGCCAGCGCCCCAGGGGATTTTAACACCGGGGAGCTGTTTTTT.

This chain connects TRBV5-4 to TRBJ2-3; TRBD2 matches 13 bases. This CDR3 has 17 residues. Trimming at V came to 3 bases and at J to 1 base, leaving 5 bases not matched to a gene. Per the germline V gene, CDR1 is SGHNT and CDR2 is YYREEE (reference sequence). In nucleotides, the CDR3 is TGTGCCAGCAGCTCGGGGACTAGCGGGACCCGCACAGATACGCAGTATTTT. Amino acid sequence: CASSSGTSGTRTDTQYF.

This clone was seen a few times. This chain joins TRBV2 and TRBJ2-1; D uncertain. Trimming pared 5 bases from V and 0 bases from J, leaving 11 bases between. The CDR3 covers 15 residues. Germline CDR1 and CDR2: SNHLY and FYNNEI. The CDR3 protein is CASSSLESSYNEQFF. The CDR3 region has the DNA TGTGCCAGCAGTTCTCTAGAGAGCTCCTACAATGAGCAGTTCTTC.

This clone appeared a few times. This specimen includes other DNA sequences encoding the same CDR3. CDR3 residues: CASSVAGGPSYEQYF. As DNA, the CDR3 is TGTGCCAGCAGCGTAGCCGGGGGACCATCCTACGAGCAGTACTTC. The chain is built from TRBV9 and TRBJ2-7; possible D gene TRBD2, 6 bases. V was shortened by 0 bases and J by 1 base, with 11 bases between the two germline ends. Germline V lookup: CDR1 SGDLS, CDR2 YYNGEE. CDR3 size: 15 residues.

The rearrangement uses TRBV28 and TRBJ1-2; maybe TRBD1 (5 bases). The CDR3 runs 13 residues. The V gene lost 7 bases and the J gene lost 3 bases, with 12 bases spanning the gap. CDR1 is MDHEN and CDR2 is SYDVKM in the germline V gene. The CDR3 DNA is TGTGCCAGCACCGCCGGCAGGGACTATGGCTACACCTTC. Amino acid sequence: CASTAGRDYGYTF.

The chain recombines TRBV6-1 with TRBJ2-2, with 7 bases identical to TRBD1. CDR1 is MNHNS, CDR2 SASEGT, per germline. The CDR3 sequence is 14 residues long. The trim removed 6 bases at V and 8 bases at J, leaving 9 bases unmatched. The CDR3 sequence: CASSQLRGQGELFF. The CDR3 nucleotides read TGTGCCAGCAGCCAGTTGAGGGGGCAGGGGGAGCTGTTTTTT.

This chain links TRBV7-8 with TRBJ2-5; possible D gene TRBD2, 5 bases. Judging by the DNA end, TRBJ2-7 fits better; the J call may be wrong. This CDR3 spans 15 amino acids. The V gene's germline CDR1 is SGHVS and CDR2 FQNEAQ. This chain's CDR3 is CASSGSSFVSYEQYF. CDR3 in DNA: TGTGCCAGCAGCGGGTCTAGCTTTGTCTCCTACGAGCAGTACTTC.